This TCR beta chain was recorded in a study of T-cell memory formation after mild COVID-19. One entry per CDR3 protein, called by TCRdb with MiXCR from the 5' RACE reads. This sample has 300,000 to 400,000 distinct CDR3 sequences, with approximately 15% found just once. This clonotype was observed a few times. This TCR was recovered from a man between 18 and 35 years old who had mild COVID-19 (a few samples of this study predate the infection). Cell type and time point are not known. Sequences were obtained from PBMCs or a T cell subset sorted from them (not recorded which).

The CDR3: CASSLLGLAALDTDTQYF. Written as DNA, the CDR3 is TGTGCCAGCAGTTTACTTGGACTAGCGGCCCTAGACACAGATACGCAGTATTTT. The chain employs TRBV12-3 or TRBV12-4 and TRBJ2-3, with 10 bases lining up with TRBD2. CDR3 size: 18 residues. Trimming at V came to 2 bases and at J to 2 bases, leaving 10 bases not matched to a gene.